Sequencing of this TCR beta chain was carried out in a study of OX40 agonist ivuxolimab in advanced cancers. The V end lost 2 bases, the J end lost 4 bases, and 15 bases lay between the germline ends. Germline V gene data show CDR1 as MNHEY and CDR2 as SMNVEV (reference sequence). The CDR3 sequence is 15 residues long. Measured with immunoSEQ multiplex PCR; TCRdb has only the in-frame clones, and not every one. This sample carries about 36,000 clones, around 77% of them seen once, and the ten largest clones take 20% to 25%. The receptor was derived from an adult with an advanced solid tumor such as melanoma, head and neck, liver or kidney cancer. The source material was CD4+ or CD8+ T cells sorted from blood, sampled in a trial of the OX40 agonist ivuxolimab. This chain joins TRBV27 and TRBJ2-7; D is perhaps TRBD1 (6 bases). The CDR3 here is CASSLSPGHLYEQYF. As DNA, the CDR3 is TGTGCCAGCAGTTTAAGCCCGGGACACCTATACGAGCAGTACTTC.